The clone carrying this T cell receptor (beta chain) has ten or more counts. Its antigen is currently unknown. This entry comes from a study of T cell repertoires in cytomegalovirus infection. Study overall: Peptides in the study included HLA-C-restricted and HLA-B-restricted CMV epitopes.

TCRdb used MiXCR to reprocess the reads, holding one entry per CDR3 protein. The table has 900,000 to 950,000 distinct CDR3 sequences, less than 35% seen once; the top ten hold about 14%. CDR1 SGHAT and CDR2 FQDESV come from the germline V gene (reference sequence). The CDR3 runs 18 residues. Losses at the gene ends were 1 base for V and 4 bases for J; bases not matched to a gene: 13. Sequenced here: cultured CD8+ T cells from PBMCs, sampled from culture after CMV antigen stimulation. V usage is TRBV11-1 and J usage is TRBJ2-1, with TRBD1 matching 7 bases. The receptor comes from a human donor in good health (CMV status not recorded). Some clones in this sample may be carry-over from other donors' samples. The CDR3 sequence: CASSLVGKRQGPYNEQFF. The DNA for the CDR3 is TGTGCCAGCAGCTTAGTAGGTAAAAGACAGGGACCGTACAATGAGCAGTTCTTC.